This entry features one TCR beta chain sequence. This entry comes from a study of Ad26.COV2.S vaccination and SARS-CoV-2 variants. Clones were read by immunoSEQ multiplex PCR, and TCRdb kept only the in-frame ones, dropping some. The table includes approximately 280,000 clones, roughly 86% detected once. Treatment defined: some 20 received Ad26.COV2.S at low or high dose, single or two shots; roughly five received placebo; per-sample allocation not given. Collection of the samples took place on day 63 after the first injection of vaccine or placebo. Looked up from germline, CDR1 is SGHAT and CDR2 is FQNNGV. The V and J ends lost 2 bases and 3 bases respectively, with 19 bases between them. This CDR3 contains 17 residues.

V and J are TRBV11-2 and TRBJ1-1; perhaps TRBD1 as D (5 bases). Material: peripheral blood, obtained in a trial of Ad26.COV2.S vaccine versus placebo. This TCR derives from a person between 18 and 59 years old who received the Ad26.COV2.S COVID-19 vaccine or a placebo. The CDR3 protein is CASSLYRAGTGDTEAFF. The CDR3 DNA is TGTGCCAGCAGCTTATACAGAGCAGGGACGGGGGACACTGAAGCTTTCTTT. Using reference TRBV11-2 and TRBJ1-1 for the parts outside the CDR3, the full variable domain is EAGVAQSPRYKIIEKRQSVAFWCNPISGHATLYWYQQILGQGPKLLIQFQNNGVVDDSQLPKDRFSAERLKGVDSTLKIQPAKLEDSAVYLCASSLYRAGTGDTEAFFGQGTRLTVV.